A selection of T cell receptor beta chains follows, all from one sample in a study of blood T cell repertoires in COVID-19. Method: immunoSEQ multiplex PCR; TCRdb's copy keeps in-frame clones and lacks some. Of just over 200,000 clones in the sample, over 75% were seen once. The source material was peripheral blood. Receptors originate from a man older than 75 with acute or convalescent COVID-19. Both conserved end residues are part of each CDR3. D genes are given only for firm matches. Clone size is not always given. Where it is, it says once, few, many or a class for expanded clones.

length,size,D,V,J,CDR3,DNA
15,.,.,TRBV18,TRBJ1-1,CASSPPGARDTEAFF,TGTGCCAGCTCACCACCGGGGGCGCGGGACACTGAAGCTTTCTTT
14,.,.,TRBV6-1,TRBJ2-7,CASSEAWREYEQYF,TGTGCCAGCAGTGAAGCATGGCGGGAATACGAGCAGTACTTC
15,.,TRBD2,TRBV9,TRBJ2-2,CASSLGGRDTGELFF,TGTGCCAGCAGCCTAGGCGGGAGAGACACCGGGGAGCTGTTTTTT
14,.,.,TRBV29-1,TRBJ2-1,CSVGQNQENNEQFF,TGCAGCGTTGGACAAAACCAAGAAAACAATGAGCAGTTCTTC
16,.,TRBD2,TRBV27,TRBJ2-1,CASSLSGLARFNEQFF,TGTGCCAGCAGTTTATCGGGACTAGCAAGGTTCAATGAGCAGTTCTTC
17,.,.,TRBV4-2,TRBJ2-2,CASSQEGAQGLGRELFF,TGTGCCAGCAGCCAAGAAGGTGCCCAGGGGCTGGGCCGGGAGCTGTTTTTT
15,few,TRBD2,TRBV6-5,TRBJ2-3,CASSKSGRSTDTQYF,TGTGCCAGCAGCAAAAGCGGGAGGAGCACAGATACGCAGTATTTT
15,.,TRBD2,TRBV30,TRBJ2-3,CAWSLSGTPTDTQYF,TGTGCCTGGAGTTTAAGCGGGACGCCCACAGATACGCAGTATTTT
15,.,.,TRBV30,TRBJ1-5,CAWSSALGVGQPQHF,TGTGCCTGGAGTTCCGCCTTAGGAGTGGGTCAGCCCCAGCATTTT
15,.,.,TRBV7-2,TRBJ2-6,CASSSQVSGANVLTF,TGTGCCAGCAGCTCACAGGTCTCTGGGGCCAACGTCCTGACTTTC
16,.,TRBD2,TRBV10-3,TRBJ2-3,CAISLLAGGLTDTQYF,TGTGCCATCAGTTTACTAGCGGGAGGTCTCACAGATACGCAGTATTTT
15,.,TRBD1,TRBV2,TRBJ2-5,CASNAGQGGKETQYF,TGTGCCAGCAATGCGGGACAGGGGGGGAAAGAGACCCAGTACTTC
17,once,TRBD1,TRBV5-1,TRBJ2-5,CASSLERTGGQGAPQYF,TGCGCCAGCAGCTTGGAAAGGACAGGGGGACAAGGGGCTCCACAGTACTTC
16,.,TRBD2,TRBV9,TRBJ2-5,CASSVLAGEGQETQYF,TGTGCCAGCAGCGTCTTAGCGGGAGAGGGCCAAGAGACCCAGTACTTC
16,.,.,TRBV6-5,TRBJ1-5,CASSYSFGQGTQPQHF,TGTGCCAGCAGTTACTCTTTCGGGCAGGGGACGCAGCCCCAGCATTTT
16,.,.,TRBV6-5,TRBJ1-2,CASSYMKKGNYYGYTF,TGTGCCAGCAGTTACATGAAGAAGGGGAACTACTATGGCTACACCTTC
14,.,TRBD1,TRBV27,TRBJ1-5,CASRGTGSNQPQHF,TGTGCCAGCAGGGGGACAGGGAGTAATCAGCCCCAGCATTTT
15,few,.,TRBV7-2,TRBJ2-1,CASSQVLSSYNEQFF,TGTGCCAGCAGCCAGGTGCTGAGCTCCTACAATGAGCAGTTCTTC
16,.,.,TRBV19,TRBJ2-2,CATPLSEGLNTGELFF,TGTGCCACCCCGTTATCGGAGGGACTTAACACCGGGGAGCTGTTTTTT
12,.,TRBD1,TRBV29-1,TRBJ2-2,CSADRGTGELFF,TGCAGCGCCGACAGGGGCACCGGGGAGCTGTTTTTT
15,.,.,TRBV30,TRBJ2-3,CAWSGTYRSTDTQYF,TGTGCCTGGAGCGGGACTTACCGTAGCACAGATACGCAGTATTTT
13,.,.,TRBV6-2/TRBV6-3,TRBJ1-1,CASSTIIQSEAFF,TGTGCCAGCAGTACCATAATACAGTCTGAAGCTTTCTTT
18,.,TRBD2,TRBV11-2,TRBJ2-7,CASSRKKRTSGSMYEQYF,TGTGCCAGCAGTCGTAAAAAAAGGACTAGCGGGAGTATGTACGAGCAGTACTTC
17,.,.,TRBV4-1,TRBJ2-7,CASSPRLDGSSVYEQYF,TGCGCCAGCAGCCCCCGACTAGACGGCAGTTCGGTCTACGAGCAGTACTTC
14,.,TRBD1,TRBV7-9,TRBJ2-3,CASSRQGPTDTQYF,TGTGCCAGCAGCCGACAGGGTCCCACAGATACGCAGTATTTT
16,.,TRBD1,TRBV4-2,TRBJ2-2,CASSQPQGALAGELFF,TGTGCCAGCAGCCAACCACAGGGGGCCCTAGCCGGGGAGCTGTTTTTT
15,.,TRBD2,TRBV5-1,TRBJ2-5,CASSLVAGARETQYF,TGCGCCAGCAGCTTGGTAGCGGGAGCTCGAGAGACCCAGTACTTC
15,.,.,TRBV5-1,TRBJ1-1,CASSLAGGLNTEAFF,TGCGCCAGCAGCTTGGCTGGGGGGTTGAACACTGAAGCTTTCTTT
16,.,TRBD1,TRBV3-1/TRBV3-2,TRBJ2-2,CASSPPGQGAFGELFF,TGTGCCAGCAGCCCTCCGGGACAGGGGGCTTTCGGGGAGCTGTTTTTT
16,.,TRBD2,TRBV5-1,TRBJ2-2,CASSLGLAGVAGELFF,TGCGCCAGCAGCTTGGGACTAGCGGGAGTGGCCGGGGAGCTGTTTTTT
12,.,.,TRBV30,TRBJ1-4,CACKTGGEKLFF,TGTGCCTGTAAGACAGGAGGTGAAAAACTGTTTTTT
15,.,TRBD1,TRBV19,TRBJ2-7,CASSKGQGGTYEQYF,TGTGCCAGTAGCAAGGGACAGGGAGGAACCTACGAGCAGTACTTC
16,.,.,TRBV27,TRBJ1-1,CASSSAGFTGRTEAFF,TGTGCCAGCAGCTCGGCTGGTTTTACAGGGCGAACTGAAGCTTTCTTT
12,.,TRBD1,TRBV28,TRBJ2-7,CASNSRGYEQYF,TGTGCCAGCAATAGCAGGGGGTACGAGCAGTACTTC
15,.,.,TRBV3-1/TRBV3-2,TRBJ1-2,CASSQSIIGGYGYTF,TGTGCCAGCAGCCAGTCAATAATCGGTGGCTATGGCTACACCTTC
14,.,TRBD2,TRBV29-1,TRBJ2-3,CSVEIGGRAGTQYF,TGCAGCGTTGAAATCGGGGGGAGGGCCGGTACGCAGTATTTT
15,.,TRBD1,TRBV7-9,TRBJ1-2,CASSPPTGGGYGYTF,TGTGCCAGCAGCCCGCCCACAGGGGGGGGGTATGGCTACACCTTC
15,.,.,TRBV6-5,TRBJ1-6,CASSFWQQTNSPLHF,TGTGCCAGCAGTTTTTGGCAACAGACTAATTCACCCCTCCACTTT
15,.,TRBD2,TRBV11-2,TRBJ2-1,CASSLERLAGEVQFF,TGTGCCAGCAGCTTAGAGAGACTAGCGGGAGAGGTGCAGTTCTTC
14,.,TRBD1,TRBV29-1,TRBJ2-3,CSVFDRGWGNTQYF,TGCAGCGTCTTCGACAGGGGATGGGGGAATACGCAGTATTTT
13,.,TRBD1,TRBV6-5,TRBJ2-3,CASKQGAGDTQYF,TGTGCCAGCAAACAGGGGGCGGGAGATACGCAGTATTTT
16,.,TRBD2,TRBV6-6,TRBJ2-3,CASTRGLAGAVDTQYF,TGTGCCAGCACCAGGGGACTAGCGGGAGCAGTAGATACGCAGTATTTT
14,.,.,TRBV19,TRBJ2-1,CASSSGAPVPEQFF,TGTGCCAGTAGTTCGGGAGCGCCCGTTCCTGAGCAGTTCTTC
14,.,.,TRBV7-9,TRBJ1-6,CASSLEGREGPLHF,TGTGCCAGCAGCTTAGAAGGGCGAGAGGGACCCCTCCACTTT
15,.,TRBD2,TRBV11-2,TRBJ2-2,CASSIVAGLVGELFF,TGTGCCAGCAGCATCGTAGCGGGTTTGGTCGGGGAGCTGTTTTTT
15,few,TRBD1,TRBV4-3,TRBJ1-6,CASSQDRTGNSPLHF,TGCGCCAGCAGCCAAGATCGGACAGGGAATTCACCCCTCCACTTT
16,.,.,TRBV18,TRBJ1-3,CASSPRAGTSGNTIYF,TGTGCCAGCTCACCAAGGGCGGGGACCTCTGGAAACACCATATATTTT
11,.,.,TRBV7-6,TRBJ2-1,CASSFAYEQFF,TGTGCCAGCAGCTTTGCGTATGAGCAGTTCTTC
13,few,TRBD1,TRBV4-1,TRBJ1-2,CASSHGQGFGYTF,TGCGCCAGCAGCCATGGACAGGGTTTTGGCTACACCTTC
15,few,.,TRBV6-5,TRBJ1-1,CASSYSGAVHTEAFF,TGTGCCAGCAGTTACTCAGGGGCAGTACACACTGAAGCTTTCTTT
23,.,.,TRBV21-1,TRBJ1-5,CASSKFGWADRGQEGVNNQPQHF,TGTGCCAGCAGCAAATTTGGCTGGGCGGACAGGGGGCAAGAGGGAGTAAACAATCAGCCCCAGCATTTT
18,.,TRBD2,TRBV3-1/TRBV3-2,TRBJ2-1,CASSPRPTSASSYNEQFF,TGTGCCAGCAGCCCCAGGCCTACTAGCGCCAGCTCCTACAATGAGCAGTTCTTC
17,once,.,TRBV24-1,TRBJ2-3,CATSDPPRGRSTDTQYF,TGTGCCACCAGTGACCCACCCCGGGGGAGGAGCACAGATACGCAGTATTTT
13,.,TRBD1,TRBV25-1,TRBJ1-2,CASSDRGGYGYTF,TGTGCCAGCTCTGACAGGGGGGGTTATGGCTACACCTTC
14,.,.,TRBV7-9,TRBJ2-2,CALIGQVITGELFF,TGTGCCTTAATTGGGCAGGTGATCACCGGGGAGCTGTTTTTT